These 27 T cell receptor beta chains share one sample of origin, sequenced in a study of blood T cells in healthy people across ages. With a J-beta primer mix and a sample-barcoded 5' primer, a second PCR ran roughly 7 to 11 cycles. TCRdb re-derived calls from the 5' RACE reads in MiXCR, one entry per CDR3 protein. The table records approximately 1,000,000 distinct CDR3 sequences, roughly 45% of them present only once. Input material: blood. The source is a woman aged 60-75 years in good health.

This chain joins TRBV12-3 or TRBV12-4 and TRBJ2-3; the D is unclear. This CDR3 region has 15 residues. The ends were cut back, 5 bases at V and 0 bases at J, with 12 bases in the middle. CDR3 in amino acids: CASSQPITSTDTQYF. CDR3 in DNA: TGTGCCAGCAGTCAGCCCATTACTAGCACAGATACGCAGTATTTT.

This clonotype has just a few counts. V gene TRBV7-9 combines with J gene TRBJ2-7; D perhaps matches TRBD2 (6 bases). CDR1 is SEHNR and CDR2 is FQNEAQ in the germline V gene (reference sequence). The CDR3 runs 15 residues. Trimming took off 5 bases at V and 2 bases at J, with 16 bases between the two ends. The CDR3 DNA reads as TGTGCCAGCAGCCATAGCGGCAGGTCCCCCTACGAGCAGTACTTC. Translating gives CASSHSGRSPYEQYF.

This clonotype was recorded only once. An end of the junction differs from the germline gene, which may be a read error. The gene calls are TRBV28 and TRBJ2-3; TRBD1 matches at 7 bases. The CDR3 totals 17 residues. Germline V gene sequence: CDR1 MDHEN, CDR2 SYDVKM. CDR3 residues: CASTLPPAGGRTATQYF. The CDR3, as DNA: TGTGCCAGCACTCTCCCCCCGGCAGGGGGTCGCACAGCTACGCAGTATTTT.

The gene calls are TRBV6-5 and TRBJ2-7, with a possible D match to TRBD2 (5 bases). Germline lookup yields CDR1 MNHEY and CDR2 SVGAGI. V lost 6 bases and J lost 5, with 14 bases in between. The CDR3 has 13 residues. CDR3 in DNA: TGTGCCAGCAGAAGAGGGATGGGCAACGAGCAGTACTTC. Translated, it gives CASRRGMGNEQYF.

J is TRBJ2-1 and V is TRBV7-9; TRBD1 aligns across 9 bases. The germline V gene has CDR1 SEHNR and CDR2 FQNEAQ (reference sequence). V gave up 2 bases and J gave up 6 bases; unmatched junction bases: 8. This CDR3 spans 16 amino acids. CDR3 sequence: CASSLSGTGKSNEQFF. The CDR3 DNA sequence: TGTGCCAGCAGCTTATCCGGGACAGGGAAGTCCAATGAGCAGTTCTTC.

This sequence joins TRBV27 and TRBJ1-5; D is possibly TRBD1 (5 bases). Germline V gives CDR1 MNHEY, CDR2 SMNVEV (reference sequence). Trimming cost V 6 bases and J 0 bases, with 15 bases left between them. The CDR3 loop spans 16 amino acids. The CDR3, as DNA: TGTGCCAGCAGACCTAGTTCAGGGCCTAGCAATCAGCCCCAGCATTTT. Amino acid sequence: CASRPSSGPSNQPQHF.

This chain joins TRBV24-1 and TRBJ1-1; 7 bases fit TRBD1. Germline CDR1 is KGHDR and CDR2 is SFDVKD. The V segment lost 7 bases and the J segment 5 bases; nucleotides outside the gene matches: 9. This CDR3 comprises 14 residues. Here the CDR3 DNA reads TGTGCCACCAGGGAAGCAGGGGGACGGACTGAAGCTTTCTTT. It translates to CATREAGGRTEAFF.

This clonotype was picked up a small number of times. The chain's CDR3 is CASSPVGGSGSLSGTDTQYF. CDR3 bases: TGTGCCAGCAGCCCAGTAGGTGGTAGCGGGAGTCTTTCCGGCACAGATACGCAGTATTTT. This sequence joins TRBV11-1 and TRBJ2-3, with TRBD2 matching 9 bases. The V segment lost 5 bases and the J segment 1 base; nucleotides outside the gene matches: 19. Germline V gene lookup returns CDR1 SGHAT and CDR2 FQDESV (reference sequence). This CDR3 has 20 residues.

The chain carries TRBV5-5 and TRBJ1-2; D ambiguous. Trimming took off 1 base at V and 4 bases at J, with 17 bases between the two ends. The CDR3 covers 16 residues. Germline CDR1 reads SGHKS; CDR2 reads YYEKEE (reference sequence). CDR3: CASSLRGSGVGYGYTF. In DNA, the CDR3 is TGTGCCAGCAGCTTGAGAGGGTCCGGGGTGGGCTATGGCTACACCTTC.

The rearrangement links TRBV5-6 to TRBJ2-2, with D possibly matching TRBD2 (5 bases). Germline V gene data show CDR1 as SGHDT and CDR2 as YYEEEE. CDR3 length: 15 residues. V was shortened by 3 bases and J by 0 bases, with 9 bases between the two germline ends. The CDR3 loop reads CASSSLRANTGELFF. CDR3 DNA: TGTGCCAGCAGCTCTTTGCGGGCGAACACCGGGGAGCTGTTTTTT.

This clonotype showed up many times. The chain combines TRBV7-2 with TRBJ2-3; 11 bases agree with TRBD2. V lost 6 bases and J lost 2; bases outside the gene matches: 4. Per germline, CDR1 SGHTA and CDR2 FQGNSA. CDR3 length: 15 amino acids. The CDR3 DNA reads as TGTGCCAGCAGTACTAGCGGGAGTACCACAGATACGCAGTATTTT. Its translation: CASSTSGSTTDTQYF.

The chain links TRBV18 to TRBJ1-1, with D perhaps TRBD1 (6 bases). Germline V lookup: CDR1 KGHSH, CDR2 LQKENI. The CDR3 is made up of 12 amino acids. The ends were cut back, 3 bases at V and 6 bases at J, with 8 bases in the middle. The CDR3, as DNA: TGTGCCAGCTCACCGGGGGGCGCTGAAGCTTTCTTT. Protein sequence: CASSPGGAEAFF.

This clonotype was seen only a few times. The chain uses TRBV4-2 and TRBJ2-1, with D possibly being TRBD2 (6 bases). From germline, CDR1 is LGHNA and CDR2 YNFKEQ. This CDR3 has 14 residues. V lost 1 base to trimming and J lost 8 bases, with 12 bases between them. The CDR3 nucleotides are TGTGCCAGCAGCCAAGTTGCGGGGAGAGATGAGCAGTTCTTC. Its translation: CASSQVAGRDEQFF.

The CDR3 DNA sequence: TGCGCCAGCAGACCCGGGACTAGCGGGAGTAGGGAGACCCAGTACTTC. This gives the protein CASRPGTSGSRETQYF. The chain links TRBV5-1 to TRBJ2-5, with 14 bases aligning to TRBD2. This CDR3 is built from 16 residues. With V trimmed by 5 bases and J by 5 bases, 8 bases remained unmatched. The V gene's germline CDR1 is SGHRS and CDR2 YFSETQ.

This clonotype has a handful of counts. V is TRBV20-1 and J is TRBJ2-7; D gene uncertain. This CDR3 is built from 12 residues. Germline CDR1 and CDR2: DFQATT and SNEGSKA (reference sequence). Trimming took off 4 bases at V and 2 bases at J, with 9 bases between the two ends. This CDR3 is CSAKDGPYEQYF. The CDR3 region has the DNA TGCAGTGCTAAGGACGGGCCCTACGAGCAGTACTTC.

This clonotype was seen only a few times. The chain carries TRBV7-2 and TRBJ2-1, with TRBD2 as a possible D gene (6 bases). Germline V gives CDR1 SGHTA, CDR2 FQGNSA. The CDR3 length is 15 residues. The V and J ends lost 5 bases and 4 bases respectively, with 15 bases between them. The CDR3 DNA is TGTGCCAGCAGCCCCCGGCGGGGAGAGTACAATGAGCAGTTCTTC. Its translation: CASSPRRGEYNEQFF.

The rearrangement joins TRBV7-2 to TRBJ2-1, with 7 bases identical to TRBD2. The CDR3 has 16 amino acids. In germline, CDR1 is SGHTA, CDR2 FQGNSA. Unmatched junction bases numbered 11, after V lost 3 bases and J lost 6 bases. CDR3 coding DNA: TGTGCCAGCAGCTTGGGAGCGGGAACCTATAGCAATGAGCAGTTCTTC. Translation gives CASSLGAGTYSNEQFF.

V is TRBV20-1 and J is TRBJ2-4; D might be TRBD1 (5 bases). V lost 4 bases and J 6 bases, leaving 10 bases between the germline ends. The CDR3 is 12 residues long. The germline V gene encodes CDR1 DFQATT and CDR2 SNEGSKA (reference sequence). CDR3 residues: CSATLQGNIQYF. CDR3 DNA sequence: TGCAGTGCTACCCTGCAGGGAAACATTCAGTACTTC.

Only a few counts were recorded for this clonotype. The genes are TRBV28 and TRBJ2-3; no firm D call. The germline gives CDR1 MDHEN, CDR2 SYDVKM. Between the trimmed V and J ends, which lost 6 bases and 0 bases, there was a span of 19 bases. The CDR3 is 17 residues long. The CDR3 loop is CASREIRATTSTDTQYF. CDR3 coding DNA: TGTGCCAGCAGAGAAATCCGAGCGACAACTAGCACAGATACGCAGTATTTT.

This clonotype appeared a few times. CDR3 bases: TGTGCCAGCGCCATTATAGCGGGAGTGGTCGAGACCCAGTACTTC. The encoded protein is CASAIIAGVVETQYF. The V and J genes are TRBV3-1 and TRBJ2-5, with TRBD2 matching 9 bases. This CDR3 spans 15 amino acids. Per germline, CDR1 LGHDT and CDR2 YNNKEL (reference sequence). V lost 8 bases, J lost 5 bases, and 12 bases stayed unmatched.

V usage is TRBV27 and J usage is TRBJ1-2; maybe TRBD1 (6 bases). The CDR3 spans 14 residues. CDR1 and CDR2 from the germline V gene are MNHEY and SMNVEV (reference sequence). V was cut by 6 bases and J by 4 bases, with 15 bases left in between. As DNA, the CDR3 is TGTGCCAGCAGGCCACGGGGGCTGGCCTATGGCTACACCTTC. Its translation is CASRPRGLAYGYTF.

This clonotype was observed once. The rearrangement uses TRBV11-2 and TRBJ2-4; D is perhaps TRBD1 or TRBD2 (6 bases each). This CDR3 is 14 amino acids long. The V gene's germline CDR1 is SGHAT and CDR2 FQNNGV. Trimming removed 5 bases at V and 8 bases at J, with 16 bases between. CDR3 sequence reads: CASSLNLRGHIQYF. DNA of the CDR3: TGTGCCAGCAGCCTGAATCTACGGGGGCACATTCAGTACTTC.

The V call is TRBV5-4, the J call TRBJ2-7; 8 positions match TRBD1. The assigned J gene may be wrong: the sequence end matches TRBJ2-5 better. Per the germline V gene, CDR1 is SGHNT and CDR2 is YYREEE (reference sequence). CDR3 length: 13 amino acids. DNA of the CDR3: TGTGCCAGCAACGACAGGGGAGAAGAGACCCAGTACTTC. The encoded protein is CASNDRGEETQYF.

This clonotype was observed once. The J gene is TRBJ2-5, the V gene TRBV27; TRBD2 might be the D (5 bases). V was pared by 6 bases and J by 4 bases, with 18 bases between. The CDR3 is made up of 15 amino acids. Germline CDR1 MNHEY, CDR2 SMNVEV (reference sequence). CDR3 in DNA: TGTGCCAGCAGGAAGACGAGGGCTTCAGGAGAGACCCAGTACTTC. Its protein is CASRKTRASGETQYF.

The J gene is TRBJ1-5, the V gene TRBV28, with a tentative D call TRBD1 (6 bases). In germline, CDR1 is MDHEN, CDR2 SYDVKM. CDR3 length: 16 amino acids. V shed 2 bases and J shed 2 bases, with 13 bases lying between them. The DNA of the CDR3 is TGTGCCAGCAGTTTAACACAGGGCATGGGCAATCAGCCCCAGCATTTT. Amino acids: CASSLTQGMGNQPQHF.

In this sample, this clonotype turned up a few times. V is TRBV29-1 and J is TRBJ2-1; D unresolved. CDR1 and CDR2 from the germline V gene are SQVTM and ANQGSEA. Trimming removed 7 bases from V and 0 bases from J, with 16 bases in between. CDR3 length: 15 residues. CDR3 DNA: TGCAGCGCTCCTCAAACGGATCGCTCCTACAATGAGCAGTTCTTC. It codes for CSAPQTDRSYNEQFF.

The chain joins TRBV28 to TRBJ1-1; the D is unclear. Germline V gene sequence: CDR1 MDHEN, CDR2 SYDVKM. The germline V and J ends were trimmed by 7 bases and 4 bases, with 16 bases remaining between them. This CDR3 has 14 residues. In DNA form, the CDR3 reads TGTGCCAGCACGTTTCCAAGTGTGAGCACTGAAGCTTTCTTT. It yields the protein CASTFPSVSTEAFF. The full variable domain, with the rest looked up from reference TRBV28 and TRBJ1-1, is DVKVTQSSRYLVKRTGEKVFLECVQDMDHENMFWYRQDPGLGLRLIYFSYDVKMKEKGDIPEGYSVSREKKERFSLILESASTNQTSMYLCASTFPSVSTEAFFGQGTRLTVV.